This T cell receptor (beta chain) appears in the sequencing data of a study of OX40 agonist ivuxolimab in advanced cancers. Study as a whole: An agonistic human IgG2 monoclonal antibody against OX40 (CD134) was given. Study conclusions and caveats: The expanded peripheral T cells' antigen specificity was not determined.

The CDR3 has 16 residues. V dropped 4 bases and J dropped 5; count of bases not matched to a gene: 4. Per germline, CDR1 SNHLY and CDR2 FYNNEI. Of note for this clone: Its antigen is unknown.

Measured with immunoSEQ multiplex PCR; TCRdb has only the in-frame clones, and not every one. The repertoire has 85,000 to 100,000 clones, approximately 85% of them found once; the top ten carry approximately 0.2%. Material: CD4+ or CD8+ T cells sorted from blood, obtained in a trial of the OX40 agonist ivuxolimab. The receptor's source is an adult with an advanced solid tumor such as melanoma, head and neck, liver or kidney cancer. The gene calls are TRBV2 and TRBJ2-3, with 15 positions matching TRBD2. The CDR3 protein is CASSGTSGRAGDTQYF. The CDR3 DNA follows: TGTGCCAGCAGTGGGACTAGCGGGAGGGCCGGAGATACGCAGTATTTT.